This TCR beta chain is from a study of blood T cell repertoires in COVID-19. For the study at large: Samples of COVID-19 (acute and convalescent) were obtained from the United States, Italy and Spain. From T cells, B-cell-depleted T cells, or PBMCs came the material, which was cDNA or gDNA.

Germline V CDR1 and CDR2: LNHNV, YYDKDF (reference sequence). J gave up 2 bases and V 0 bases, and 8 bases lay outside the gene matches. The CDR3 extends over 18 amino acids. Per the original data handling: Reference gene primers were amplified, and this amplification served to estimate nucleated cell counts. The method was immunoSEQ multiplex PCR; TCRdb's version includes in-frame clones alone and lacks a portion of them. The DNA was the basis for D and trimming; V, J and clone size are from that table. In the table there are about 200,000 clones, 86% of which are singletons. This chain links TRBV15 with TRBJ2-7; 12 positions agree with TRBD2. The sequence was obtained from a woman aged 70-85 years with acute or convalescent COVID-19. The specimen was peripheral blood. CDR3 in DNA: TGTGCCACCAGCAGAGATGCGACTAGCGGGAGCCCTACCTACGAGCAGTACTTC. This translates into CATSRDATSGSPTYEQYF.